A selection of T cell receptor beta chains follows, all from one sample in a study of T cell changes during pregnancy in multiple sclerosis. This table comes from immunoSEQ multiplex PCR, and its TCRdb copy is limited to in-frame clones, with some not included. Among approximately 58,000 clones, around 92% were seen once, and the ten largest hold 2.5% to 3.5%. The starting material was peripheral blood, obtained in the second trimester of pregnancy. Receptors originate from a female donor in good health, enrolled as a control in a pregnancy study. CDR3s include the opening cysteine and the closing phenylalanine or tryptophan. D genes are given only for firm matches. Clone sizes are given selectively: once, few, many, or a class where the clone is expanded.

D: NA
size: NA
J: TRBJ1-1
V: TRBV2
DNA: TGTGCCAGCAGAGTCAGGGAAAACACTGAAGCTTTCTTT
CDR3: CASRVRENTEAFF

D: NA
size: NA
J: TRBJ2-2
V: TRBV15
DNA: TGTGCCACCAGCAGAGCCTCCTCCCGTAGCACCGGGGAGCTGTTTTTT
CDR3: CATSRASSRSTGELFF

D: TRBD1
size: NA
J: TRBJ1-2
V: TRBV6-5
DNA: TGTGCCAGCAGTTACGGGACAGAAAATAACTATGGCTACACCTTC
CDR3: CASSYGTENNYGYTF

D: NA
size: NA
J: TRBJ2-3
V: TRBV4-2
DNA: TGTGCCAGCAGCCAAAATAACAGGGCCCTCACAGATACGCAGTATTTT
CDR3: CASSQNNRALTDTQYF

D: TRBD1
size: NA
J: TRBJ2-1
V: TRBV5-1
DNA: TGCGCCAGCAGCTTGGGAGGGACAGGGGTCCATGAGCAGTTCTTC
CDR3: CASSLGGTGVHEQFF

D: NA
size: NA
J: TRBJ2-1
V: TRBV2
DNA: TGTGCCAGCAGTGTATTGGGCAGAGACAATGAGCAGTTCTTC
CDR3: CASSVLGRDNEQFF

D: NA
size: NA
J: TRBJ2-7
V: TRBV11-2
DNA: TGTGCCAGCAGTCCGGCAGGCTCCTACGAGCAGTACTTC
CDR3: CASSPAGSYEQYF

D: NA
size: NA
J: TRBJ2-7
V: TRBV5-1
DNA: TGCGCCAGCAGCTTAACGGGAGATCCCTCCTACGAGCAGTACTTC
CDR3: CASSLTGDPSYEQYF

D: TRBD2
size: NA
J: TRBJ2-1
V: TRBV7-2
DNA: TGTGCCAGCAGCTTAGGGACTAGCGCCTACAATGAGCAGTTCTTC
CDR3: CASSLGTSAYNEQFF

D: NA
size: NA
J: TRBJ2-5
V: TRBV30
DNA: TGTGCCTGGAGCTTCCTTAGCGGAGAGACCCAGTACTTC
CDR3: CAWSFLSGETQYF

D: NA
size: NA
J: TRBJ2-5
V: TRBV7-3
DNA: TGTGCCAGCAGCTTGGGAGGCGGAGAGACCCAGTACTTC
CDR3: CASSLGGGETQYF

D: NA
size: NA
J: TRBJ2-3
V: TRBV7-2
DNA: TGTGCCAGCAGCTTAGGTGCTGGTCTAGTGTCAGATACGCAGTATTTT
CDR3: CASSLGAGLVSDTQYF

D: NA
size: once
J: TRBJ2-3
V: TRBV9
DNA: TGTGCCAGCTCGTTTGGGGGGATTAGCACAGATACGCAGTATTTT
CDR3: CASSFGGISTDTQYF

D: TRBD2
size: NA
J: TRBJ2-5
V: TRBV7-2
DNA: TGTGCCAGCAGCGCAAGACTAGCGGGAGGGGGAGAGACCCAGTACTTC
CDR3: CASSARLAGGGETQYF

D: TRBD1
size: NA
J: TRBJ1-3
V: TRBV6-6
DNA: TGTGCCAGCCAGGGGGGCTCTGGAAACACCATATATTTT
CDR3: CASQGGSGNTIYF

D: NA
size: NA
J: TRBJ2-1
V: TRBV5-4
DNA: TGTGCCAGCAGCTGGGGCAGGTCCCCATTCAGGGAGCAGTTCTTC
CDR3: CASSWGRSPFREQFF

D: NA
size: NA
J: TRBJ1-3
V: TRBV12-5
DNA: TGTGCTAGTGGTTTGGGCAGGTTTCCTGGAAACACCATATATTTT
CDR3: CASGLGRFPGNTIYF

D: TRBD1
size: NA
J: TRBJ1-5
V: TRBV30
DNA: TGTGCCTGGAGTCACCGGGACAGGGCTAGACAGCCCCAGCATTTT
CDR3: CAWSHRDRARQPQHF

D: NA
size: NA
J: TRBJ2-7
V: TRBV28
DNA: TGTGCCAGCAGGCGGATCTCCTACGAGCAGTACTTC
CDR3: CASRRISYEQYF

D: NA
size: NA
J: TRBJ1-1
V: TRBV7-8
DNA: TGTGCCAGCAGAAATATGGTGGAGGACACTGAAGCTTTCTTT
CDR3: CASRNMVEDTEAFF

D: TRBD2
size: NA
J: TRBJ2-5
V: TRBV6-5
DNA: TGTGCCAGCAGTTACTCTTTAACTAGCGGGGGAGAGACCCAGTACTTC
CDR3: CASSYSLTSGGETQYF

D: NA
size: NA
J: TRBJ2-2
V: TRBV18
DNA: TGTGCCAGCTCAAATACCGGGACATTGAACACCGGGGAGCTGTTTTTT
CDR3: CASSNTGTLNTGELFF

D: TRBD1
size: NA
J: TRBJ1-2
V: TRBV6-1
DNA: TGTGCCAGCAGTGAAAGTTTCGCCGGGACAGGGGATGGCTACACCTTC
CDR3: CASSESFAGTGDGYTF

D: TRBD1
size: NA
J: TRBJ1-2
V: TRBV18
DNA: TGTGCCAGCTCACCAACGGGACAGGGGGCCTATGGCTACACCTTC
CDR3: CASSPTGQGAYGYTF

D: TRBD2
size: NA
J: TRBJ2-5
V: TRBV4-3
DNA: TGCGCCAGCAGCCAGGAAGGACTAGCGGGAGATGGGGAGACCCAGTACTTC
CDR3: CASSQEGLAGDGETQYF

D: TRBD2
size: few
J: TRBJ2-2
V: TRBV9
DNA: TGTGCCAGCAGCGACCCTAGCGGAACGAACACCGGGGAGCTGTTTTTT
CDR3: CASSDPSGTNTGELFF

D: TRBD2
size: NA
J: TRBJ2-2
V: TRBV5-4
DNA: TGTGCCAGCAGCTCCGCGGCCGGGAGGGCTGCCACCGGGGAGCTGTTTTTT
CDR3: CASSSAAGRAATGELFF

D: NA
size: NA
J: TRBJ2-3
V: TRBV7-2
DNA: TGTGCCAGCAGTACCGGTGCAGGGCCACTCGGCACAGATACGCAGTATTTT
CDR3: CASSTGAGPLGTDTQYF

D: NA
size: NA
J: TRBJ1-5
V: TRBV4-2
DNA: TGTGCCAGCAGCCAAGAGGAGGGGAGCAATCAGCCCCAGCATTTT
CDR3: CASSQEEGSNQPQHF

D: TRBD1
size: NA
J: TRBJ1-1
V: TRBV7-9
DNA: TGTGCCAGCAGCTTCTCCGGGACAGGGAGCCTTGAAGCTTTCTTT
CDR3: CASSFSGTGSLEAFF

D: TRBD2
size: NA
J: TRBJ2-5
V: TRBV18
DNA: TGTGCCAGCTCTGCAATAGCGGGGGGAAAGGAGACCCAGTACTTC
CDR3: CASSAIAGGKETQYF

D: NA
size: NA
J: TRBJ2-2
V: TRBV7-3
DNA: TGTGCCAGCAGCGGGTCGGAGGGCGGCACCGGGGAGCTGTTTTTT
CDR3: CASSGSEGGTGELFF

D: TRBD1
size: NA
J: TRBJ2-2
V: TRBV7-8
DNA: TGTGCCACTTCGACAGGGGCTGGCGCCGGGGAGCTGTTTTTT
CDR3: CATSTGAGAGELFF

D: TRBD1
size: NA
J: TRBJ1-2
V: TRBV4-1
DNA: TGCGCCAGCAGACTCTCCTACGGGACAGAAGACGCGTACTATGGCTACACCTTC
CDR3: CASRLSYGTEDAYYGYTF

D: TRBD2
size: NA
J: TRBJ2-7
V: TRBV7-9
DNA: TGTGCCAGCAACGTACTTAGCGCTAGCGGAGATTACGAGCAGTACTTC
CDR3: CASNVLSASGDYEQYF

D: TRBD1
size: NA
J: TRBJ1-3
V: TRBV28
DNA: TGTGCCAGCACGGAAAACAGGGGGCCTGGAAACACCATATATTTT
CDR3: CASTENRGPGNTIYF

D: NA
size: NA
J: TRBJ2-3
V: TRBV7-9
DNA: TGTGCCAGCAGCCGCCCGCAGACAGATACGCAGTATTTT
CDR3: CASSRPQTDTQYF

D: NA
size: NA
J: TRBJ1-6
V: TRBV5-1
DNA: TGCGCCAGCAGGCGGGGGGCCAATGAGTCACCCCTCCACTTT
CDR3: CASRRGANESPLHF

D: TRBD2
size: NA
J: TRBJ2-7
V: TRBV18
DNA: TGTGCCAGCTCACCATTTCGGGAGGACTCCTACGAGCAGTACTTC
CDR3: CASSPFREDSYEQYF

D: TRBD2
size: NA
J: TRBJ2-2
V: TRBV28
DNA: TGTGCCAGCAGTACCCTAGCGGCCCCTCTCACCGGGGAGCTGTTTTTT
CDR3: CASSTLAAPLTGELFF

D: TRBD2
size: NA
J: TRBJ2-1
V: TRBV6-4
DNA: TGTGCCAGCATGGCGCTAGCGGGAGGAAATGAGCAGTTCTTC
CDR3: CASMALAGGNEQFF

D: NA
size: few
J: TRBJ1-1
V: TRBV7-3
DNA: TGTGCCAGCAGCAGCAGGCAGGACACTGAAGCTTTCTTT
CDR3: CASSSRQDTEAFF

D: TRBD2
size: NA
J: TRBJ2-3
V: TRBV14
DNA: TGTGCCAGCAGCCACAGCGGGAGGTTGTTAGATACGCAGTATTTT
CDR3: CASSHSGRLLDTQYF

D: NA
size: NA
J: TRBJ1-1
V: TRBV2
DNA: TGTGCCAGCAGGAGGGAGAGCAGCGAAGCTTTCTTT
CDR3: CASRRESSEAFF

D: NA
size: NA
J: TRBJ1-2
V: TRBV5-4
DNA: TGTGCCAGCACCGAAGGCCCCTCGGGAGAGAGGGCTTACACCTTC
CDR3: CASTEGPSGERAYTF

D: TRBD1
size: NA
J: TRBJ1-5
V: TRBV4-1
DNA: TGCGCCAGCAGCCCAGGGACAGGCGGTAGGGTTAATCAGCCCCAGCATTTT
CDR3: CASSPGTGGRVNQPQHF

D: TRBD2
size: NA
J: TRBJ2-3
V: TRBV6-5
DNA: TGTGCCAGCAGCTCCAGCGGGAGGTCAGATACGCAGTATTTT
CDR3: CASSSSGRSDTQYF

D: NA
size: NA
J: TRBJ2-1
V: TRBV5-1
DNA: TGCGCCAGCAGCCCGAGGGTCCTTACAAATGAGCAGTTCTTC
CDR3: CASSPRVLTNEQFF

D: TRBD2
size: NA
J: TRBJ2-1
V: TRBV13
DNA: TGTGCCAGCAGACCCTCCCTAGCGGGGGGCTCCAATGAGCAGTTCTTC
CDR3: CASRPSLAGGSNEQFF

D: NA
size: NA
J: TRBJ1-5
V: TRBV27
DNA: TGTGCCAGCAGGCGGGGGGGGAATCAGCCCCAGCATTTT
CDR3: CASRRGGNQPQHF

D: NA
size: NA
J: TRBJ1-5
V: TRBV7-9
DNA: TGTGCCAGCAGCTACGGCGGCTCTGAGCAGCCCCAGCATTTT
CDR3: CASSYGGSEQPQHF

D: NA
size: NA
J: TRBJ2-2
V: TRBV4-1
DNA: TGCGCCAGCAGCCAAGATTGGCCCCTGAGGGCCACCGGGGAGCTGTTTTTT
CDR3: CASSQDWPLRATGELFF

D: NA
size: NA
J: TRBJ2-1
V: TRBV7-3
DNA: TGTGCCAGCAGCTTCTCGGCGGGGTCCTACAATGAGCAGTTCTTC
CDR3: CASSFSAGSYNEQFF

D: NA
size: NA
J: TRBJ2-3
V: TRBV11-1
DNA: TGTGCCAGCAGCGACAGACTCCTTTGGGGTGATACGCAGTATTTT
CDR3: CASSDRLLWGDTQYF

D: NA
size: NA
J: TRBJ1-4
V: TRBV5-1
DNA: TGCGCCAGCACTCCAAGCGGGGCGCAGGGTAATGAAAAACTGTTTTTT
CDR3: CASTPSGAQGNEKLFF

D: NA
size: NA
J: TRBJ2-7
V: TRBV30
DNA: TGTGCCTGGAGTGTATCAGGGAACGAGCAGTACTTC
CDR3: CAWSVSGNEQYF

D: TRBD2
size: NA
J: TRBJ2-3
V: TRBV19
DNA: TGTGCCAGTAGTATAGAGGGTTCCTCGCGGGAGATAGATACGCAGTATTTT
CDR3: CASSIEGSSREIDTQYF

D: TRBD2
size: NA
J: TRBJ2-1
V: TRBV5-5
DNA: TGTGCCAGCGGTAGCGGGAGGCACAATGAGCAGTTCTTC
CDR3: CASGSGRHNEQFF

D: NA
size: NA
J: TRBJ2-7
V: TRBV7-9
DNA: TGTGCCAGCAGCTCTACAGGGCCATCCTCGGGGGAGCAGTACTTC
CDR3: CASSSTGPSSGEQYF